This TCR beta chain was observed in a study of T cells in Graves' hyperthyroidism and ophthalmopathy. Study at large: The blood sample was taken at first diagnosis, before treatment began.

TCR beta CDR3 sequences were amplified from RNA transcripts. The HTBI primer set was used in a first-round RT-PCR of the TCR CDR3. A single record per CDR3 protein comes from TCRdb applying MiXCR to the multiplex PCR reads. The sample gives fewer than 650,000 distinct CDR3 sequences, 11% to 15% of which show up once; roughly 7% is in the top ten. V lost 0 bases, J lost 3 bases, and 10 bases lay in between. There are 14 residues in the CDR3. CDR1 SGDLS and CDR2 YYNGEE come from the germline V gene. Diagnostic assessment was based on clinical symptoms, serum thyroxine and TRAb, thyroid ultrasound and orbital computed tomography.

The chain combines TRBV9 with TRBJ2-7, with unresolved D. This receptor was taken from a woman aged 18-35 years with Graves' ophthalmopathy. Sequencing was done on a sample of blood. The CDR3 loop is CASSVGYLFYEQYF. CDR3 DNA: TGTGCCAGCAGCGTAGGCTACTTATTCTACGAGCAGTACTTC. Variable domain in full (rest from reference TRBV9 and TRBJ2-7): DSGVTQTPKHLITATGQRVTLRCSPRSGDLSVYWYQQSLDQGLQFLIQYYNGEERAKGNILERFSAQQFPDLHSELNLSSLELGDSALYFCASSVGYLFYEQYFGPGTRLTVT.